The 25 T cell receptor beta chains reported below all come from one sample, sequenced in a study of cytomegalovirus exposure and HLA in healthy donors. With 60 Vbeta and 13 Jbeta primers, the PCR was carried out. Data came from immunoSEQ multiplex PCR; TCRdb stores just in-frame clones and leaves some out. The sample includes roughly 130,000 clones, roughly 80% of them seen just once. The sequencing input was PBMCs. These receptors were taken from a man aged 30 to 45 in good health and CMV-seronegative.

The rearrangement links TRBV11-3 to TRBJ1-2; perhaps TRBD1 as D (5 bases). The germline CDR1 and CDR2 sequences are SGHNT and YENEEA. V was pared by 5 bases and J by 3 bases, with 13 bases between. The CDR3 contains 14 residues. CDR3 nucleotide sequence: TGTGCCAGCAGCCACCCTGGGGACTACTATGGCTACACCTTC. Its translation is CASSHPGDYYGYTF. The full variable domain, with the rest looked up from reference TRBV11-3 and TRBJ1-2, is EAGVVQSPRYKIIEKKQPVAFWCNPISGHNTLYWYLQNLGQGPELLIRYENEEAVDDSQLPKDRFSAERLKGVDSTLKIQPAELGDSAVYLCASSHPGDYYGYTFGSGTRLTVV.

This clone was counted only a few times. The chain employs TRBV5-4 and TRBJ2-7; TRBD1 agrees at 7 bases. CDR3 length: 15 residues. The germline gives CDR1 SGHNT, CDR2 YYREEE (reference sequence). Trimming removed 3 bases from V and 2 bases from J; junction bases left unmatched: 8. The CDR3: CASSYQHRGPYEQYF. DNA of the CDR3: TGTGCCAGCAGCTACCAACACAGGGGCCCCTACGAGCAGTACTTC.

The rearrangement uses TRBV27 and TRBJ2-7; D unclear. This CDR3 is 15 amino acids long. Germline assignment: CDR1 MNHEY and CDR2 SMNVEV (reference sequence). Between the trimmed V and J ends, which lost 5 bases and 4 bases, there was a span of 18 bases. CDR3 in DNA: TGTGCCAGCAGTCCGATTTATAGCCGAAGATACGAGCAGTACTTC. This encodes CASSPIYSRRYEQYF.

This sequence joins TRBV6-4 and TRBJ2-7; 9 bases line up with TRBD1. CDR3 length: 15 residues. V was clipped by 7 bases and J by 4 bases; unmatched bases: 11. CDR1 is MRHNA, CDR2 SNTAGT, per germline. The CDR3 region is CASTQSGTGLYEQYF. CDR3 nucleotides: TGTGCCAGCACACAATCCGGGACAGGGCTATACGAGCAGTACTTC.

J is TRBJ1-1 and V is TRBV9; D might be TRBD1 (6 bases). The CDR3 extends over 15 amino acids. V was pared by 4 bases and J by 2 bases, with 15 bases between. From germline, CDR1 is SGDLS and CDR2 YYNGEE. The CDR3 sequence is CASSPRGGLNTEAFF. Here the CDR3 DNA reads TGTGCCAGCAGCCCTAGGGGGGGCCTAAACACTGAAGCTTTCTTT.

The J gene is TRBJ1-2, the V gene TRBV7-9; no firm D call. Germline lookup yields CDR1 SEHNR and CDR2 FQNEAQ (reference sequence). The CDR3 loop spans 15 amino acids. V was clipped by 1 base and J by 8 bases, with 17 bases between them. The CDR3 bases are TGTGCCAGCAGCTTAGGATGGGAGGCACCGGCCGGCTACACCTTC. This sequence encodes CASSLGWEAPAGYTF. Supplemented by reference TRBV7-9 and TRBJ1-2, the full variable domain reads DTGVSQNPRHKITKRGQNVTFRCDPISEHNRLYWYRQTLGQGPEFLTYFQNEAQLEKSRLLSDRFSAERPKGSFSTLEIQRTEQGDSAMYLCASSLGWEAPAGYTFGSGTRLTVV.

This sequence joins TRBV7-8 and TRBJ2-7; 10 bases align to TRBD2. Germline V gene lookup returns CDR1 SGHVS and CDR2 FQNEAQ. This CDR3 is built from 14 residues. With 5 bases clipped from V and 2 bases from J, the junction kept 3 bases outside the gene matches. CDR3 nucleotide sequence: TGTGCCAGCAGCGGGCTAGCGGGAGCCTACGAGCAGTACTTC. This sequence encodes CASSGLAGAYEQYF.

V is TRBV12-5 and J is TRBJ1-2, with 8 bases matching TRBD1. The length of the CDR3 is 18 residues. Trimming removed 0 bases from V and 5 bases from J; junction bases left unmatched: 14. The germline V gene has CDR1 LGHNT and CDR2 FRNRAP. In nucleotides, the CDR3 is TGTGCTAGTGGTTTGGTACTCGCAGGGGGCCCCTCCGTTTATGGCTACACCTTC. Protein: CASGLVLAGGPSVYGYTF. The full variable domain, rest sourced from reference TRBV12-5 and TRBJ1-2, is DARVTQTPRHKVTEMGQEVTMRCQPILGHNTVFWYRQTMMQGLELLAYFRNRAPLDDSGMPKDRFSAEMPDATLATLKIQPSEPRDSAVYFCASGLVLAGGPSVYGYTFGSGTRLTVV.

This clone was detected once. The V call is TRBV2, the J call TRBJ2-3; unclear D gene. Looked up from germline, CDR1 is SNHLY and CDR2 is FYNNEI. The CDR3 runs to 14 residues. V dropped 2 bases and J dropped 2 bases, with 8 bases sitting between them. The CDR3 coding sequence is TGTGCCAGCAGTGAAAGAACGGTCACAGATACGCAGTATTTT. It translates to CASSERTVTDTQYF.

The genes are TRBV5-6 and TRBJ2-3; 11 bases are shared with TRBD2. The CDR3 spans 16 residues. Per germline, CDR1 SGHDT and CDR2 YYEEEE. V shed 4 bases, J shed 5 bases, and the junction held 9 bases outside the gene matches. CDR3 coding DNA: TGTGCCAGCAGCCAAGGACTAGCGGGTGGGTTAGATACGCAGTATTTT. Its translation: CASSQGLAGGLDTQYF.

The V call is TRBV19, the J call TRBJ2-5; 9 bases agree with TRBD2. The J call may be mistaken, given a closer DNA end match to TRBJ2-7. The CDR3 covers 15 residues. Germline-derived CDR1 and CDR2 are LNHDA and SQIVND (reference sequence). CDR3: CASSTSSGTSYEQYF. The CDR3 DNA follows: TGTGCCAGTAGTACCTCTAGCGGGACTTCCTACGAGCAGTACTTC.

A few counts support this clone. The CDR3 nucleotides are TGTGCCAGCAGCGTAGACAGGGTCGGGGACACTGAAGCTTTCTTT. Amino acid sequence: CASSVDRVGDTEAFF. This chain uses TRBV9 with TRBJ1-1, with D tentatively TRBD1 (6 bases). Germline CDR1 is SGDLS and CDR2 is YYNGEE. Trimming removed 0 bases from V and 3 bases from J, with 12 bases in between. The CDR3 sequence is 15 residues long.

The CDR3 DNA sequence: TGTGCCAGTAGTATTTTAAGCGGGACTAGCACAGATACGCAGTATTTT. This encodes CASSILSGTSTDTQYF. The chain combines TRBV19 with TRBJ2-3; 7 bases are shared with TRBD2. The V gene's germline CDR1 is LNHDA and CDR2 SQIVND (reference sequence). J lost 0 bases, V lost 3 bases, and 6 bases had no gene match. The CDR3 contains 16 residues. Variable domain in full (rest from reference TRBV19 and TRBJ2-3): DGGITQSPKYLFRKEGQNVTLSCEQNLNHDAMYWYRQDPGQGLRLIYYSQIVNDFQKGDIAEGYSVSREKKESFPLTVTSAQKNPTAFYLCASSILSGTSTDTQYFGPGTRLTVL.

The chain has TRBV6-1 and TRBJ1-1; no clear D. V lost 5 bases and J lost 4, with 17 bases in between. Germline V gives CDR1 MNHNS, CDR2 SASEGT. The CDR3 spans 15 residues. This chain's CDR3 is CASSPPSAIPTEAFF. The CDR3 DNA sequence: TGTGCCAGCAGTCCACCTTCAGCGATACCCACTGAAGCTTTCTTT.

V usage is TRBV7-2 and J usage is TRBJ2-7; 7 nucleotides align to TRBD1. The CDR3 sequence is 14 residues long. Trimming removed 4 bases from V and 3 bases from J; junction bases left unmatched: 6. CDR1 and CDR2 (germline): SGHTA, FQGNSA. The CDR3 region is CASSSGDRYYEQYF. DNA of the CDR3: TGTGCCAGCAGCTCTGGGGACAGATACTACGAGCAGTACTTC.

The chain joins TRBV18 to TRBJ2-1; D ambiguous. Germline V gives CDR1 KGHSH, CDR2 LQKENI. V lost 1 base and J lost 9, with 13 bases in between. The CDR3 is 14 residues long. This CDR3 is CASSPRVLEGEQFF. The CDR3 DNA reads TGTGCCAGCTCACCACGGGTCCTAGAAGGTGAGCAGTTCTTC.

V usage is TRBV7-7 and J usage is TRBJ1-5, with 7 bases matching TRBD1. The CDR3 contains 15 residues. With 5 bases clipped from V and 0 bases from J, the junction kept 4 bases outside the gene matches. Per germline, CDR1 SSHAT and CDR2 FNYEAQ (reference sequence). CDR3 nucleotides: TGTGCCAGCAGCCGACAGGGATATAGCAATCAGCCCCAGCATTTT. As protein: CASSRQGYSNQPQHF.

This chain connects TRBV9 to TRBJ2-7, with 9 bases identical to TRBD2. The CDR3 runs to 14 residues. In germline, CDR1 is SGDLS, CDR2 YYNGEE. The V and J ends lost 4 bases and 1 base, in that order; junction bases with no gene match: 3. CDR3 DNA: TGTGCCAGCAGCTTGACTAGCGGATCCTACGAGCAGTACTTC. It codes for CASSLTSGSYEQYF.

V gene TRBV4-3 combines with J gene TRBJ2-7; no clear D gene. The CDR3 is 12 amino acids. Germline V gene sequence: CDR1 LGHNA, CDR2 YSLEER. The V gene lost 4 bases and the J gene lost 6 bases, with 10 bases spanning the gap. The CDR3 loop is CASSPGGLEQYF. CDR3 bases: TGCGCCAGCAGCCCGGGTGGTCTCGAGCAGTACTTC.

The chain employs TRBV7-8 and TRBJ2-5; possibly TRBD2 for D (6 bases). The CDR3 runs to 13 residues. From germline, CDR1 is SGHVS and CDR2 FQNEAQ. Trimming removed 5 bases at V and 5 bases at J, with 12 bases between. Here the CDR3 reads CASSRSGQETQYF. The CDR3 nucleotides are TGTGCCAGCAGCCGCAGCGGGCAGGAGACCCAGTACTTC.

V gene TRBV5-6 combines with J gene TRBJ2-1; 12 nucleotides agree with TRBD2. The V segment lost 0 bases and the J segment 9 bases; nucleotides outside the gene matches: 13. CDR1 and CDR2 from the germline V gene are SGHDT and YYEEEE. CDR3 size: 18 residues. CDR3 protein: CASSLAGSSGRAFGEQFF. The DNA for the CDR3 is TGTGCCAGCAGCTTGGCCGGATCTAGCGGGAGGGCCTTCGGTGAGCAGTTCTTC.

CDR3 nucleotide sequence: TGTGCCAGCAGCCCAGAAGTTTCAGATACGCAGTATTTT. Its translation is CASSPEVSDTQYF. V is TRBV9 and J is TRBJ2-3; D is undetermined. Germline V gives CDR1 SGDLS, CDR2 YYNGEE. The V and J ends lost 4 bases and 4 bases respectively, with 10 bases between them. This CDR3 comprises 13 residues.

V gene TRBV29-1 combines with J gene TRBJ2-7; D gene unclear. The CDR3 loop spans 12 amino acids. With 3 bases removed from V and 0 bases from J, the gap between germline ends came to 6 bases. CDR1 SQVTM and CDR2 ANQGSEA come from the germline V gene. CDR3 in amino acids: CSVEGSSYEQYF. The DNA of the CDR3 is TGCAGCGTTGAGGGCAGCTCCTACGAGCAGTACTTC.

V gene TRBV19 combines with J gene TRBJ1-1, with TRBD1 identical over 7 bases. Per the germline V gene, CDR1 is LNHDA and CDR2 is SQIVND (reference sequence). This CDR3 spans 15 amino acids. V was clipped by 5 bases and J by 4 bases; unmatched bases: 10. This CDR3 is CASSSKQGWGTEAFF. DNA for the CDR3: TGTGCCAGTAGTTCTAAACAGGGGTGGGGCACTGAAGCTTTCTTT.

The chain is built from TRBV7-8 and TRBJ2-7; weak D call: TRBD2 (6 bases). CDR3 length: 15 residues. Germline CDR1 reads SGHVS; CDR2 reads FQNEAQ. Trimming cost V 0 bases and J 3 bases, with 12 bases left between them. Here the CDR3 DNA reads TGTGCCAGCAGCTTAGCGGAGGGTGGGCTCTACGAGCAGTACTTC. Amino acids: CASSLAEGGLYEQYF.